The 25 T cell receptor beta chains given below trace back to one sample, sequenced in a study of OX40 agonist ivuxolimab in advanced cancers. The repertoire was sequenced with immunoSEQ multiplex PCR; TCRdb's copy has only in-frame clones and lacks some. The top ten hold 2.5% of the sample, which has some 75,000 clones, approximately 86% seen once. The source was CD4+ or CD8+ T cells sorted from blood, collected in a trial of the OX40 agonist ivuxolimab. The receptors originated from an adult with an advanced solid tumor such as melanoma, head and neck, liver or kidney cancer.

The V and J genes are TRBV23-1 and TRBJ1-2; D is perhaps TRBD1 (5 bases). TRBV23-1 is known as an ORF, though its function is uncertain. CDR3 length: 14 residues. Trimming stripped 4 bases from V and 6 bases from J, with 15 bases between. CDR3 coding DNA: TGCGCCAGCAGTCGTACCTACCGAGGGGATGGCTACACCTTC. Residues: CASSRTYRGDGYTF.

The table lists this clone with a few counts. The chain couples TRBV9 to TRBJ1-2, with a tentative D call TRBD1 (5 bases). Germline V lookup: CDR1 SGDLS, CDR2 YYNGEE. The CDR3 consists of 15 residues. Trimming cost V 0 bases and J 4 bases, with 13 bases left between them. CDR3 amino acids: CASSVGRVGSYGYTF. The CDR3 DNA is TGTGCCAGCAGCGTAGGCAGGGTTGGGAGCTATGGCTACACCTTC.

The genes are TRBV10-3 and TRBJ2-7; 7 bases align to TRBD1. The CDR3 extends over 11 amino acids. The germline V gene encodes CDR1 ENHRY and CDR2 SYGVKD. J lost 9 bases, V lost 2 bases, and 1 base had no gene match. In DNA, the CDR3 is TGTGCCATCAGTGAGGGGACAGCGCAGTACGTC. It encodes CAISEGTAQYV.

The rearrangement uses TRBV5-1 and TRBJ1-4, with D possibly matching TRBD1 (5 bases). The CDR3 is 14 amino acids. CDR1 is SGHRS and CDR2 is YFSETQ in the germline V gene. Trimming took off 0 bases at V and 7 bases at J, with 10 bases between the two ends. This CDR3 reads CASSLGQGSEKLFF. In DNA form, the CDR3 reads TGCGCCAGCAGCTTGGGCCAGGGCAGTGAAAAACTGTTTTTT.

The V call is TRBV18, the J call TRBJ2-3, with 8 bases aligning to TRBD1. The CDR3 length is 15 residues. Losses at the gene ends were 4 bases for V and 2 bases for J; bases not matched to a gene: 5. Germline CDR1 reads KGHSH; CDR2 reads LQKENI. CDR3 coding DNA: TGTGCCAGCTCACAGGGGGACAGGCCCACAGATACGCAGTATTTT. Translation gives CASSQGDRPTDTQYF. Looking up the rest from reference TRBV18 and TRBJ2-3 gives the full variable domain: NAGVMQNPRHLVRRRGQEARLRCSPMKGHSHVYWYRQLPEEGLKFMVYLQKENIIDESGMPKERFSAEFPKEGPSILRIQQVVRGDSAAYFCASSQGDRPTDTQYFGPGTRLTVL.

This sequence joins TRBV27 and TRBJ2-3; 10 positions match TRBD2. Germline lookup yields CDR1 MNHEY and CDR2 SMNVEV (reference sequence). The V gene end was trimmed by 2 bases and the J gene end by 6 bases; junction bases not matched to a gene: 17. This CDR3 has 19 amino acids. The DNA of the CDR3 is TGTGCCAGCAGTTTAGGGCAGGTTCCACTAGCGGGGACGCGGGATACGCAGTATTTT. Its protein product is CASSLGQVPLAGTRDTQYF.

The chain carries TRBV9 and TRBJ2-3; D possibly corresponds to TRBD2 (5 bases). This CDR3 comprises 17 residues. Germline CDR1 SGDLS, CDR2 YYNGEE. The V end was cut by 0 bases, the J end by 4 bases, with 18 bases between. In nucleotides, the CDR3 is TGTGCCAGCAGCGTAGAACCCTTCGGGGTTTACGCAGATACGCAGTATTTT. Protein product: CASSVEPFGVYADTQYF. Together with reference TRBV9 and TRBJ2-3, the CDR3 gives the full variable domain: DSGVTQTPKHLITATGQRVTLRCSPRSGDLSVYWYQQSLDQGLQFLIQYYNGEERAKGNILERFSAQQFPDLHSELNLSSLELGDSALYFCASSVEPFGVYADTQYFGPGTRLTVL.

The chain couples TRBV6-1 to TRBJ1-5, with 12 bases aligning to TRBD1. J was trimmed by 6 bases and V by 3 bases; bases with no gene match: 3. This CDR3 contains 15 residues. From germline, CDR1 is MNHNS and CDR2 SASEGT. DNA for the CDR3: TGTGCCAGCAGTGACGGGACAGGGGGCAGTCAGCCCCAGCATTTT. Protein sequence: CASSDGTGGSQPQHF.

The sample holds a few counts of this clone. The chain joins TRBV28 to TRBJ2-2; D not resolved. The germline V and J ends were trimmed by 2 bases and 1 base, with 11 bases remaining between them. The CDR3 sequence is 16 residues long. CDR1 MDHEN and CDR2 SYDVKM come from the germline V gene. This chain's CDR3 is CASSLLSPRNTGELFF. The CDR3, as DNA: TGTGCCAGCAGTTTACTCAGTCCCCGGAACACCGGGGAGCTGTTTTTT. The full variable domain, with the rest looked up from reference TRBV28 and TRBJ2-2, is DVKVTQSSRYLVKRTGEKVFLECVQDMDHENMFWYRQDPGLGLRLIYFSYDVKMKEKGDIPEGYSVSREKKERFSLILESASTNQTSMYLCASSLLSPRNTGELFFGEGSRLTVL.

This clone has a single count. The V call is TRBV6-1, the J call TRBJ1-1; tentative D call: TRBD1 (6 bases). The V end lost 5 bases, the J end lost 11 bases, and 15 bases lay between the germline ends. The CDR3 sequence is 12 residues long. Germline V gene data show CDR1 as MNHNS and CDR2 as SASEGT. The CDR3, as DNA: TGTGCCAGCAGTTCGGGACAACGCCCTGCTTTCTTT. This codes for CASSSGQRPAFF.

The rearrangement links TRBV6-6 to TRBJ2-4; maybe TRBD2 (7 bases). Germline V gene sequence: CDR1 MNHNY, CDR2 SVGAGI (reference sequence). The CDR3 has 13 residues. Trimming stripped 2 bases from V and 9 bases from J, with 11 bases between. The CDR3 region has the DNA TGTGCCAGCAGTTACGGGGCGGGGGCCATTCAGTACTTC. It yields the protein CASSYGAGAIQYF.

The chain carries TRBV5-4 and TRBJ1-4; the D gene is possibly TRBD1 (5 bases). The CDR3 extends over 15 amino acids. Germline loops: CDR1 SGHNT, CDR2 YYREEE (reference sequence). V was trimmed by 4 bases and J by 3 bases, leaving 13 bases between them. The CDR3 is CASSPTGTANEKLFF. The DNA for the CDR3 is TGTGCCAGCAGCCCGACCGGGACGGCTAATGAAAAACTGTTTTTT.

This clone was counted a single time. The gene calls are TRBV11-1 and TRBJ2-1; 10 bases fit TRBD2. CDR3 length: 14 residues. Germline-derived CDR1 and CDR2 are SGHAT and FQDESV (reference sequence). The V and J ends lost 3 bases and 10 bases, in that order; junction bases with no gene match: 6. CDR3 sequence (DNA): TGTGCCAGCAGCTTCAGCGGGGGGGGATACGAGCAGTTCTTC. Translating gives CASSFSGGGYEQFF. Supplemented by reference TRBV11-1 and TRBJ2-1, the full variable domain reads EAEVAQSPRYKITEKSQAVAFWCDPISGHATLYWYRQILGQGPELLVQFQDESVVDDSQLPKDRFSAERLKGVDSTLKIQPAELGDSAMYLCASSFSGGGYEQFFGPGTRLTVL.

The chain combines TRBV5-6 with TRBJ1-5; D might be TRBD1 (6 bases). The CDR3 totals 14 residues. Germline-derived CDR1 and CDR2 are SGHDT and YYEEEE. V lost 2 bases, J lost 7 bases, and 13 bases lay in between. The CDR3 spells CASSFRGHTQPQHF. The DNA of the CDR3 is TGTGCCAGCAGCTTTAGGGGACACACCCAGCCCCAGCATTTT.

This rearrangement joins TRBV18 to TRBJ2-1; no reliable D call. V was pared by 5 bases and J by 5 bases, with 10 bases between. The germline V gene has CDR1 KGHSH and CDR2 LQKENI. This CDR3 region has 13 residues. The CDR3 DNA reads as TGTGCCAGCTCAGTTAACGGAGACAATGAGCAGTTCTTC. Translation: CASSVNGDNEQFF.

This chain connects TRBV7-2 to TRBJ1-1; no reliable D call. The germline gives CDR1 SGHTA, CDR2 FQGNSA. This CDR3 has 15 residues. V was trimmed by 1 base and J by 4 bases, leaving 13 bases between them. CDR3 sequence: CASSLGPGGGTEAFF. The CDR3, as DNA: TGTGCCAGCAGCTTAGGGCCGGGAGGTGGCACTGAAGCTTTCTTT.

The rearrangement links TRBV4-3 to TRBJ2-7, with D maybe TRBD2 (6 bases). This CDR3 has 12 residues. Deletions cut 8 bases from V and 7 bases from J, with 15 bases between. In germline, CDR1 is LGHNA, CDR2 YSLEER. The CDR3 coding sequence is TGCGCCAGCGGAGGGGTGACGGGTGAGCAGTACTTC. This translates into CASGGVTGEQYF.

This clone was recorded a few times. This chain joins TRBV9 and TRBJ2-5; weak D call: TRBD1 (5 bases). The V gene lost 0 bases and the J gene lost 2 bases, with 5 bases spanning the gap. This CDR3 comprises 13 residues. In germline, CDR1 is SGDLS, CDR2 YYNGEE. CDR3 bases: TGTGCCAGCAGCGTAGGACAGCAAGAGACCCAGTACTTC. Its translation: CASSVGQQETQYF. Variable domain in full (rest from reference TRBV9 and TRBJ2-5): DSGVTQTPKHLITATGQRVTLRCSPRSGDLSVYWYQQSLDQGLQFLIQYYNGEERAKGNILERFSAQQFPDLHSELNLSSLELGDSALYFCASSVGQQETQYFGPGTRLLVL.

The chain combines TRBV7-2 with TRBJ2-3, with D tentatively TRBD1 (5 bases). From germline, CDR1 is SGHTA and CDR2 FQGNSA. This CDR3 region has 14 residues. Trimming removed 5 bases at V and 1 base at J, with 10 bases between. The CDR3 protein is CASSLSRGTDTQYF. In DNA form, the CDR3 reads TGTGCCAGCAGCCTCAGCAGGGGCACAGATACGCAGTATTTT.

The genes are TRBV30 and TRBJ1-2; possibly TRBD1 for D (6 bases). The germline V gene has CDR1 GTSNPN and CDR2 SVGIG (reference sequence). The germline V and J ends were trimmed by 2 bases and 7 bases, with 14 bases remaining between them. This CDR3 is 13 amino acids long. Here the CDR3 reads CAWSFTKGGGYTF. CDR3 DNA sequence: TGTGCCTGGAGTTTCACTAAGGGGGGTGGCTACACCTTC.

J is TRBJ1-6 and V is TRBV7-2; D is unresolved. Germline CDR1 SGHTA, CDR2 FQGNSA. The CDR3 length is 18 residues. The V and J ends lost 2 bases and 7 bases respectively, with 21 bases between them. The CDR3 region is CASSLFAADPTSNSPLHF. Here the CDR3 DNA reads TGTGCCAGCAGCTTATTTGCGGCGGACCCTACCTCAAATTCACCCCTCCACTTT. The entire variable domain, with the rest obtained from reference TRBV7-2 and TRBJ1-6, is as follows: GAGVSQSPSNKVTEKGKDVELRCDPISGHTALYWYRQSLGQGLEFLIYFQGNSAPDKSGLPSDRFSAERTGGSVSTLTIQRTQQEDSAVYLCASSLFAADPTSNSPLHFGNGTRLTVT.

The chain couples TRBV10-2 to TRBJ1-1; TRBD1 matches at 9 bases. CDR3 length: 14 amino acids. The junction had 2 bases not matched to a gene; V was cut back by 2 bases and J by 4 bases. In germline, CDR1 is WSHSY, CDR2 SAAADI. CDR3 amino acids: CASSENRGPTEAFF. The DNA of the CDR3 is TGCGCCAGCAGTGAGAACAGGGGGCCCACTGAAGCTTTCTTT.

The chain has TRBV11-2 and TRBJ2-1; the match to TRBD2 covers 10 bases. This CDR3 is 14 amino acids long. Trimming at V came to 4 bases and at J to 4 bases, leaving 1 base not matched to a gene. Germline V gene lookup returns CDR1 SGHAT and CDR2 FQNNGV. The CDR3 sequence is CASSSLAGYNEQFF. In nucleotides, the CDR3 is TGTGCCAGCAGCTCACTAGCGGGGTACAATGAGCAGTTCTTC.

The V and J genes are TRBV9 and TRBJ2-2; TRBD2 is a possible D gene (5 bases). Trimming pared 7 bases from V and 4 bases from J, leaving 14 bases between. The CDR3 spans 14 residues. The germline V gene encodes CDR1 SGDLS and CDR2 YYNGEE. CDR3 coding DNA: TGTGCCAGCCGGGGAAGGTTCGGCACCGGGGAGCTGTTTTTT. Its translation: CASRGRFGTGELFF.

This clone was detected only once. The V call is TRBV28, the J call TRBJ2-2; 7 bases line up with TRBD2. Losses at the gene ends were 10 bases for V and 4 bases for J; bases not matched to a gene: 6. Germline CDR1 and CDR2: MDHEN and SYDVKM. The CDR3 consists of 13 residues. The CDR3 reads CATSTGGTGELFF. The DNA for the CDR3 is TGTGCCACCTCAACGGGGGGCACCGGGGAGCTGTTTTTT.